One sample yielded the 28 T cell receptor beta chains listed below, sequenced in a study of technical replicates of blood from a handful of donors. The method was immunoSEQ multiplex PCR; TCRdb's version includes in-frame clones alone and lacks a portion of them. The sample consists of about 80,000 clones, 95% to 98% of them appearing once. The sequencing sample was made of T cells isolated from PBMCs. The receptors here all came from a human donor in good health.

The rearrangement uses TRBV10-3 and TRBJ2-1, with D possibly being TRBD2 (6 bases). Trimming cost V 7 bases and J 8 bases, with 15 bases left between them. Looked up from germline, CDR1 is ENHRY and CDR2 is SYGVKD. The CDR3 loop spans 13 amino acids. The CDR3 sequence: CAITSRWEDEQFF. DNA of the CDR3: TGTGCCATCACAAGCCGCTGGGAGGATGAGCAGTTCTTC.

The V and J genes are TRBV28 and TRBJ2-7; TRBD1 agrees at 12 bases. J was trimmed by 6 bases and V by 5 bases; bases with no gene match: 8. The CDR3 runs to 15 residues. Germline assignment: CDR1 MDHEN and CDR2 SYDVKM. As DNA, the CDR3 is TGTGCCAGCAGTCTCCCTGGGACAGGGGGCATCGAGCAGTACTTC. Its protein is CASSLPGTGGIEQYF. Full variable domain (missing parts from reference TRBV28 and TRBJ2-7): DVKVTQSSRYLVKRTGEKVFLECVQDMDHENMFWYRQDPGLGLRLIYFSYDVKMKEKGDIPEGYSVSREKKERFSLILESASTNQTSMYLCASSLPGTGGIEQYFGPGTRLTVT.

The chain has TRBV7-8 and TRBJ1-5, with 9 bases matching TRBD1. V lost 5 bases to trimming and J lost 0 bases; unmatched junction nucleotides: 5. CDR3 length: 16 residues. The germline CDR1 and CDR2 sequences are SGHVS and FQNEAQ. CDR3 nucleotide sequence: TGTGCCAGCAGCAAGCGGACAGGGGATAGCAATCAGCCCCAGCATTTT. It is translated as CASSKRTGDSNQPQHF.

The V and J genes are TRBV19 and TRBJ2-7; 13 bases line up with TRBD2. The germline V gene encodes CDR1 LNHDA and CDR2 SQIVND (reference sequence). The CDR3 has 16 residues. V dropped 5 bases and J dropped 7; count of bases not matched to a gene: 11. CDR3 nucleotides: TGTGCCAGTAGTCCTGGGACTAGCGGGACGTTGAAGGAGCAGTACTTC. This encodes CASSPGTSGTLKEQYF.

V is TRBV6-5 and J is TRBJ2-1; 7 bases agree with TRBD1. Germline CDR1 and CDR2: MNHEY and SVGAGI. Trimming took 6 bases from V and 5 from J; bases not matched to a gene: 7. This CDR3 comprises 14 residues. As DNA, the CDR3 is TGTGCCAGCAGGCCTTATCAGGGGGACAATGAGCAGTTCTTC. As protein: CASRPYQGDNEQFF.

This chain connects TRBV6-5 to TRBJ1-3; no clear D. Germline CDR1 MNHEY, CDR2 SVGAGI. Trimming left V 6 bases short and J 2 bases short, with 11 bases between. The CDR3 spans 14 residues. DNA for the CDR3: TGTGCCAGCAGAATTCAGGTTGCTGGAAACACCATATATTTT. Translating it yields CASRIQVAGNTIYF.

The CDR3 reads CASSARESRPTEAFF. The CDR3 DNA sequence: TGTGCCAGCAGTGCACGGGAATCGCGGCCCACTGAAGCTTTCTTT. V gene TRBV7-8 combines with J gene TRBJ1-1; D unresolved. V lost 6 bases, J lost 4 bases, and 18 bases lay in between. CDR1 is SGHVS and CDR2 is FQNEAQ in the germline V gene. The CDR3 covers 15 residues.

This clone was recorded a few times. The chain combines TRBV5-6 with TRBJ2-2; D possibly corresponds to TRBD2 (5 bases). V was pared by 2 bases and J by 4 bases, with 15 bases between. The germline V gene has CDR1 SGHDT and CDR2 YYEEEE. The CDR3 is 16 amino acids. This CDR3 is CASSLRLPRGTGELFF. As DNA, the CDR3 is TGTGCCAGCAGCTTACGGCTTCCACGGGGCACCGGGGAGCTGTTTTTT.

The chain combines TRBV7-8 with TRBJ1-6; maybe TRBD1 (5 bases). V was shortened by 1 base and J by 7 bases, with 14 bases between the two germline ends. The CDR3 length is 16 residues. From germline, CDR1 is SGHVS and CDR2 FQNEAQ. CDR3 bases: TGTGCCAGCAGCTTAGGTCGGGGGATCCGGAATTCACCCCTCCACTTT. This codes for CASSLGRGIRNSPLHF.

This clone appeared a single time. The chain carries TRBV27 and TRBJ2-2; D is undetermined. CDR3 length: 16 residues. Trimming pared 1 base from V and 1 base from J, leaving 10 bases between. The germline gives CDR1 MNHEY, CDR2 SMNVEV (reference sequence). In nucleotides, the CDR3 is TGTGCCAGCAGTTTATTGGGCCAGGAGAACACCGGGGAGCTGTTTTTT. Translation gives CASSLLGQENTGELFF.

V gene TRBV2 combines with J gene TRBJ2-5, with 14 bases lining up with TRBD2. Germline-derived CDR1 and CDR2 are SNHLY and FYNNEI. This CDR3 is built from 16 residues. V shed 6 bases and J 7 bases; nucleotides not matched to a gene: 10. In nucleotides, the CDR3 is TGTGCCAGCAGGACCGGACTAGCGGGAGGTGGAGGGACCCAGTACTTC. Its translation: CASRTGLAGGGGTQYF.

The chain couples TRBV4-1 to TRBJ1-4, with TRBD1 identical over 8 bases. The V gene end was trimmed by 0 bases and the J gene end by 3 bases; junction bases not matched to a gene: 9. Looked up from germline, CDR1 is MGHRA and CDR2 is YSYEKL. The CDR3 consists of 18 residues. CDR3 bases: TGCGCCAGCAGCCAAGAAAGAGACAGGGGAGGATCTAATGAAAAACTGTTTTTT. The encoded protein is CASSQERDRGGSNEKLFF.

CDR3 sequence: CAWSPWTGLATEAFF. The CDR3 coding sequence is TGTGCCTGGAGTCCTTGGACAGGGTTGGCCACTGAAGCTTTCTTT. The rearrangement uses TRBV30 and TRBJ1-1; TRBD1 matches 8 bases. This CDR3 region has 15 residues. V was clipped by 2 bases and J by 4 bases; unmatched bases: 9. Germline CDR1 and CDR2: GTSNPN and SVGIG (reference sequence).

CDR3 sequence: CASSQQGARGETQYF. The CDR3 DNA reads as TGTGCCAGCAGTCAGCAGGGGGCTCGAGGAGAGACCCAGTACTTC. The chain uses TRBV5-4 and TRBJ2-5; 8 bases align to TRBD1. Per the germline V gene, CDR1 is SGHNT and CDR2 is YYREEE (reference sequence). The CDR3 runs to 15 residues. J was trimmed by 4 bases and V by 5 bases; bases with no gene match: 10.

The V call is TRBV5-1, the J call TRBJ2-7, with 10 bases matching TRBD2. CDR1 is SGHRS and CDR2 is YFSETQ in the germline V gene. Trimming at V came to 0 bases and at J to 3 bases, leaving 18 bases not matched to a gene. The CDR3 covers 20 residues. As DNA, the CDR3 is TGCGCCAGCAGCTTGGTTCTTGCTAGCGGGAGATTGAACCCCCGCTACGAGCAGTACTTC. It encodes CASSLVLASGRLNPRYEQYF.

This chain connects TRBV11-2 to TRBJ2-3; D is possibly TRBD2 (5 bases). Germline-derived CDR1 and CDR2 are SGHAT and FQNNGV. This CDR3 is built from 15 residues. The V and J ends lost 5 bases and 5 bases respectively, with 17 bases between them. CDR3 loop: CASSHPTGIQDTQYF. The DNA for the CDR3 is TGTGCCAGCAGCCATCCGACCGGGATACAAGATACGCAGTATTTT.

CDR3 residues: CASSVVPGLAGADTQYF. In nucleotides, the CDR3 is TGTGCCAGCAGCGTAGTTCCCGGACTAGCGGGCGCAGATACGCAGTATTTT. The chain combines TRBV9 with TRBJ2-3; the match to TRBD2 covers 11 bases. Germline V gives CDR1 SGDLS, CDR2 YYNGEE. Losses at the gene ends were 0 bases for V and 4 bases for J; bases not matched to a gene: 7. This CDR3 has 17 residues.

Written as DNA, the CDR3 is TGTGCCAGTAGTATGGGGAGCGGTACCTACGAGCAGTACTTC. The encoded protein is CASSMGSGTYEQYF. The chain carries TRBV19 and TRBJ2-7; D is perhaps TRBD2 (5 bases). The V end was cut by 3 bases, the J end by 2 bases, with 11 bases between. Germline V CDR1 and CDR2: LNHDA, SQIVND (reference sequence). The CDR3 totals 14 residues.

V usage is TRBV27 and J usage is TRBJ1-3; D gene uncertain. CDR1 is MNHEY, CDR2 SMNVEV, per germline (reference sequence). V lost 5 bases and J 7 bases, leaving 12 bases between the germline ends. The CDR3 consists of 13 residues. The CDR3 nucleotides are TGTGCCAGCAGTACTCCCTCGGGGAACACCATATATTTT. Protein sequence: CASSTPSGNTIYF.

This clone showed up just once. One junction end does not reproduce the germline sequence, and a read error may be involved. The V call is TRBV7-9, the J call TRBJ2-3, with 13 positions matching TRBD2. This CDR3 has 16 amino acids. Germline assignment: CDR1 SEHNR and CDR2 FQNEAQ (reference sequence). The chain's CDR3 is CASSATTTSGGAIRHF. The CDR3 bases are TGTGCCAGCAGCGCGACAACCACTAGCGGGGGGGCCATTCGGCATTTT.

The V and J genes are TRBV27 and TRBJ2-3; the D gene is possibly TRBD2 (5 bases). CDR3 length equals 14 residues. With 3 bases removed from V and 5 bases from J, the gap between germline ends came to 12 bases. Per germline, CDR1 MNHEY and CDR2 SMNVEV (reference sequence). The CDR3 spells CASSLGVVGDTQYF. The CDR3 DNA sequence: TGTGCCAGCAGTTTGGGAGTAGTGGGAGATACGCAGTATTTT.

The chain carries TRBV14 and TRBJ1-1; 8 bases map to TRBD1. Losses at the gene ends were 3 bases for V and 3 bases for J; bases not matched to a gene: 3. CDR1 and CDR2 from the germline V gene are SGHDN and FVKESK. The CDR3 covers 14 residues. The CDR3 DNA reads TGTGCCAGCAGCCAGGACAGGGAGTACACTGAAGCTTTCTTT. Its translation: CASSQDREYTEAFF.

The V call is TRBV9, the J call TRBJ2-2, with 9 nucleotides matching TRBD2. Germline values: CDR1 SGDLS, CDR2 YYNGEE. Trimming cost V 3 bases and J 6 bases; bases outside gene matches: 6. CDR3 length: 15 amino acids. This CDR3 is CASSASGGLAGELFF. The DNA for the CDR3 is TGTGCCAGCAGCGCAAGCGGGGGGCTAGCCGGGGAGCTGTTTTTT.

V usage is TRBV4-1 and J usage is TRBJ1-1, with 7 bases matching TRBD1. This CDR3 is 14 amino acids long. CDR1 and CDR2 (germline): MGHRA, YSYEKL. With V trimmed by 4 bases and J by 5 bases, 7 bases remained unmatched. Written as DNA, the CDR3 is TGCGCCAGCAGCCCGTCAAGGGGGCGAACTGAAGCTTTCTTT. Translation gives CASSPSRGRTEAFF.

V gene TRBV7-2 combines with J gene TRBJ1-3; TRBD1 is a possible D gene (6 bases). V was trimmed by 6 bases and J by 0 bases, leaving 12 bases between them. Germline CDR1 and CDR2: SGHTA and FQGNSA. This CDR3 region has 15 residues. The CDR3 spells CASRRQAASGNTIYF. CDR3 DNA sequence: TGTGCCAGCAGGAGACAGGCCGCCTCTGGAAACACCATATATTTT.

The J gene is TRBJ2-7, the V gene TRBV5-1; D is possibly TRBD1 (5 bases). The germline CDR1 and CDR2 sequences are SGHRS and YFSETQ. Trimming removed 0 bases from V and 7 bases from J, with 14 bases in between. The CDR3 covers 14 residues. The CDR3 loop reads CASSLDGRVAEQYF. CDR3 in DNA: TGCGCCAGCAGCTTGGACGGCAGGGTCGCGGAGCAGTACTTC.

The genes are TRBV15 and TRBJ2-7, with TRBD2 as a possible D gene (5 bases). Germline CDR1 is LNHNV and CDR2 is YYDKDF (reference sequence). Trimming stripped 3 bases from V and 1 base from J, with 22 bases between. The CDR3 totals 18 residues. The CDR3 nucleotides read TGTGCCACCAGCAGTCTCCTCGGGCTAGATCAGCGGTCCTACGAGCAGTACTTC. Amino acid sequence: CATSSLLGLDQRSYEQYF.

The chain carries TRBV5-1 and TRBJ2-1; D is possibly TRBD1 (6 bases). The V end was cut by 3 bases, the J end by 6 bases, with 10 bases between. The CDR3 is 13 amino acids. CDR1 and CDR2 from the germline V gene are SGHRS and YFSETQ. For the CDR3, the DNA is TGCGCCAGCAGCTCCCTACAGGGCAATGAGCAGTTCTTC. It yields the protein CASSSLQGNEQFF.